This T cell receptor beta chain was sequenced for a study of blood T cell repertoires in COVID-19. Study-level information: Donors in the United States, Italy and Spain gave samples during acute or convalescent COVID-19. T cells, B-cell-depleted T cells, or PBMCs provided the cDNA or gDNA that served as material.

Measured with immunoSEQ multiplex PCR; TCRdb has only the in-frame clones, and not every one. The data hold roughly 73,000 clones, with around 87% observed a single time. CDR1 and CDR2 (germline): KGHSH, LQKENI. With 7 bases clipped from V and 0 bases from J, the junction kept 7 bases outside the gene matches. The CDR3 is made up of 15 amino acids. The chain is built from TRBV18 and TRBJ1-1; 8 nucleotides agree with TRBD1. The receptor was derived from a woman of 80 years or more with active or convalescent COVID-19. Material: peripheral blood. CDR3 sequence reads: CASLPGQGLNTEAFF. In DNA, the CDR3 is TGTGCCAGCTTACCTGGACAGGGTCTGAACACTGAAGCTTTCTTT.